The clone carrying this T cell receptor (beta chain) was seen only once. The CDR3 loop spans 15 amino acids. CDR1 and CDR2 from the germline V gene are SGHRS and YFSETQ. The V gene end was trimmed by 4 bases and the J gene end by 3 bases; junction bases not matched to a gene: 6. Patients in Seattle were enrolled during active infection, then followed longitudinally. In the authors' methods: For nucleated cells, counts were estimated from reference gene primer amplification. TCRdb's table, derived via immunoSEQ multiplex PCR, lists solely in-frame clones and lacks some. D and trimming were read from the DNA, whereas the V and J calls and clone size are those reported in that table. Of approximately 120,000 clones in the sample, approximately 85% were seen once. The sample originates from a study of blood T cell repertoires in COVID-19. Whole-study context: Italy, Spain and the United States were the sources of the convalescent and acute COVID-19 samples. Sources were T cells, B-cell-depleted T cells, or PBMCs; the material itself was cDNA or gDNA.

The sample taken for sequencing was peripheral blood. This TCR derives from a man aged 30-40 years with COVID-19, enrolled during active disease. The chain links TRBV5-1 to TRBJ2-2, with 7 nucleotides matching TRBD1. DNA of the CDR3: TGCGCCAGCAGCAGAGGGACAGAATACACCGGGGAGCTGTTTTTT. Translating it yields CASSRGTEYTGELFF.